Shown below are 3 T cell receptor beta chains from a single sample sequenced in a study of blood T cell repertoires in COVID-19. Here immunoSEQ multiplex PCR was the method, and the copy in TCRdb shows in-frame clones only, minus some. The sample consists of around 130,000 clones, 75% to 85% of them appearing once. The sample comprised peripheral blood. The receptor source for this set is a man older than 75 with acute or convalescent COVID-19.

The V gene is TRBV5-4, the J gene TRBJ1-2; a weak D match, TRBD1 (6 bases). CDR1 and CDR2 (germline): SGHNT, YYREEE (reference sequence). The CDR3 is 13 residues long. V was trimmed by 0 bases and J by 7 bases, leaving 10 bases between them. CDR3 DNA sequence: TGTGCCAGCAGCTTGGGGGGGCGCGGTGGCTACACCTTC. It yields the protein CASSLGGRGGYTF.

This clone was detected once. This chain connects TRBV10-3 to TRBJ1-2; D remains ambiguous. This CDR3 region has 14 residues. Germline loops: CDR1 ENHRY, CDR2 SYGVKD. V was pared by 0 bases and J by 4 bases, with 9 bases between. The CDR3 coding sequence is TGTGCCATCAGTGAGTCGGCAGACACCTATGGCTACACCTTC. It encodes CAISESADTYGYTF.

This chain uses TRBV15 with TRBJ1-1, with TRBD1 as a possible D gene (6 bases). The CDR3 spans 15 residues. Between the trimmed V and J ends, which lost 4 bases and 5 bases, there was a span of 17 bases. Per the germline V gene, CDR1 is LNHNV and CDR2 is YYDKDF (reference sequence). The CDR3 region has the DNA TGTGCCACCAGCATTACGGACGGGGGGCGGACTGAAGCTTTCTTT. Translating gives CATSITDGGRTEAFF.